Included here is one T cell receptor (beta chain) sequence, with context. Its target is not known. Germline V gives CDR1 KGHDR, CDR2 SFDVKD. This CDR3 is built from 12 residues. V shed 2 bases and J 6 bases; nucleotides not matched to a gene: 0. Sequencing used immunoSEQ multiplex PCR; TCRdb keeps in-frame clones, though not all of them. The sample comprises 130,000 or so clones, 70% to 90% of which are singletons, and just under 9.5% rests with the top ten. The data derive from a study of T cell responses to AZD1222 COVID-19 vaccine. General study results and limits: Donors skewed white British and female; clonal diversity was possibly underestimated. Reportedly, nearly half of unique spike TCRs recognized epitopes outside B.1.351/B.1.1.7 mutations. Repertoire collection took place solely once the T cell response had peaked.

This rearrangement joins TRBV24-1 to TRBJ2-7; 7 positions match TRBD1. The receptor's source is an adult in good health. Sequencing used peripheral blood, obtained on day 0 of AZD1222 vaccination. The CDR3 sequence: CATSDYRGEQYF. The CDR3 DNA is TGTGCCACCAGTGATTACAGGGGCGAGCAGTACTTC.